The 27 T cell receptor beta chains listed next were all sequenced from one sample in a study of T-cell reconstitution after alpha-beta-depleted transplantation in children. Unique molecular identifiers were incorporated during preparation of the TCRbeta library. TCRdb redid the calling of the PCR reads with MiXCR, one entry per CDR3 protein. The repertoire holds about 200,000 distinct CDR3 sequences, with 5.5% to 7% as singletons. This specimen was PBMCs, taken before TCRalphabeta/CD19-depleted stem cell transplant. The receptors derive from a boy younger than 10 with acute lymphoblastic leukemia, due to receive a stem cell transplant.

The CDR3 nucleotides read TGTGCCAGCAGCGGTACAGGGTCCCTTTACGAGCAGTACTTC. Translated, it gives CASSGTGSLYEQYF. The gene calls are TRBV5-6 and TRBJ2-7, with D tentatively TRBD1 (6 bases). This CDR3 spans 14 amino acids. Germline V gives CDR1 SGHDT, CDR2 YYEEEE. The germline V and J ends were trimmed by 4 bases and 4 bases, with 15 bases remaining between them.

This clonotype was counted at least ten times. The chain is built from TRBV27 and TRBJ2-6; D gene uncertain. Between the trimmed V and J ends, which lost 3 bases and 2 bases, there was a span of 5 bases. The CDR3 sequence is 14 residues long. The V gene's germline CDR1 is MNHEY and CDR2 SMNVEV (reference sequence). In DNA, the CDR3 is TGTGCCAGCAGTTTCTCCCCTGGGGCCAACGTCCTGACTTTC. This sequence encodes CASSFSPGANVLTF.

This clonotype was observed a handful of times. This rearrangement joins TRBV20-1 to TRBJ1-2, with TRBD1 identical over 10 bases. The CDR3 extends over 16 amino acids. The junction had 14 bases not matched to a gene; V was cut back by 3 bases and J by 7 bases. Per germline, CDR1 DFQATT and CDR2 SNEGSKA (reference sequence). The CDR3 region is CSASFPGQGLIGGYTF. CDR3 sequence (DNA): TGCAGTGCTAGTTTTCCGGGACAGGGGTTAATCGGTGGCTACACCTTC.

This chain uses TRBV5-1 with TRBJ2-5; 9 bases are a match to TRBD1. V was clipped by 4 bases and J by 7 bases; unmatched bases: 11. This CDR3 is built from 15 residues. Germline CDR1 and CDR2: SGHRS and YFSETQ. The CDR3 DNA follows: TGCGCCAGCAGCGACAAGGGACAGGGAGTATGGACCCAGTACTTC. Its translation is CASSDKGQGVWTQYF.

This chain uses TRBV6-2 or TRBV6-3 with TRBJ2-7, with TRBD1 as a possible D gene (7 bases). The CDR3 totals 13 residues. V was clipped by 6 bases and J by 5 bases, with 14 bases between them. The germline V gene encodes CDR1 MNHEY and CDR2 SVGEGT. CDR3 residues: CASRTRQGNEQYF. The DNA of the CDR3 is TGTGCCAGCAGGACTAGACAGGGTAACGAGCAGTACTTC.

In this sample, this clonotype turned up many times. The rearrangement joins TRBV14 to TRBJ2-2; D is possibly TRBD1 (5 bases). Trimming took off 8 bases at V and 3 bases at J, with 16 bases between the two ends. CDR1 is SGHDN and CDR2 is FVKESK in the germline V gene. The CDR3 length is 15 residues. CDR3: CASRPKGPYTGELFF. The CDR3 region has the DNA TGTGCCAGCCGCCCTAAGGGGCCTTACACCGGGGAGCTGTTTTTT.

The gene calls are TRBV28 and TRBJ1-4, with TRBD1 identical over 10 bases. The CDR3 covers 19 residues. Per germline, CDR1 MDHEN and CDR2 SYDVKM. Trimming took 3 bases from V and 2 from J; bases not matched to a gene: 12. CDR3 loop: CASSFSGQGTIGTNEKLFF. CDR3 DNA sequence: TGTGCCAGCAGTTTTTCGGGACAGGGGACGATAGGGACTAATGAAAAACTGTTTTTT.

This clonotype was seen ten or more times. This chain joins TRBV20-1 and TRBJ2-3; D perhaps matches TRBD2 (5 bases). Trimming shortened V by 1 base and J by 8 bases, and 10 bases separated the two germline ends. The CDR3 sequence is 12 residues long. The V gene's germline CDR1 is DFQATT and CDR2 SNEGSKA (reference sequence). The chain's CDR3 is CSARVTTSTQYF. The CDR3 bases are TGCAGTGCTAGAGTAACTACTAGTACGCAGTATTTT.

This chain's CDR3 is CASSMGTLAKNIQYF. DNA for the CDR3: TGTGCCAGCAGTATGGGAACACTAGCCAAAAACATTCAGTACTTC. V and J are TRBV3-1 and TRBJ2-4; unclear D gene. V shed 6 bases and J shed 0 bases, with 12 bases lying between them. Germline lookup yields CDR1 LGHDT and CDR2 YNNKEL (reference sequence). The CDR3 covers 15 residues. Together with reference TRBV3-1 and TRBJ2-4, the CDR3 gives the full variable domain: DTAVSQTPKYLVTQMGNDKSIKCEQNLGHDTMYWYKQDSKKFLKIMFSYNNKELIINETVPNRFSPKSPDKAHLNLHINSLELGDSAVYFCASSMGTLAKNIQYFGAGTRLSVL.

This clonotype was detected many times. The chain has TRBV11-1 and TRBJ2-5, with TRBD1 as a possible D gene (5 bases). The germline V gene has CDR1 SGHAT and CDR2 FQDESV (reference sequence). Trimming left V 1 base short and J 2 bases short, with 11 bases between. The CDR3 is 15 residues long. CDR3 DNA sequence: TGTGCCAGCAGCTTAGAGGGCAGGGTTCAAGAGACCCAGTACTTC. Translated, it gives CASSLEGRVQETQYF.

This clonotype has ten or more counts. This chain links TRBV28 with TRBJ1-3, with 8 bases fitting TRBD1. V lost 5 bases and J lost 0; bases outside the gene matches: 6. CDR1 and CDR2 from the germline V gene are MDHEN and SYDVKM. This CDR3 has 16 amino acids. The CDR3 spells CASSGITGGSGNTIYF. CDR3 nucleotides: TGTGCCAGCAGTGGTATAACAGGGGGCTCTGGAAACACCATATATTTT.

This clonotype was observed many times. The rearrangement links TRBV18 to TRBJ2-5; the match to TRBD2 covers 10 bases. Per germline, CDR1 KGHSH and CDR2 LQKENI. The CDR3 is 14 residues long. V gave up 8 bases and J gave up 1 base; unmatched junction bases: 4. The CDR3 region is CASRTSGGQETQYF. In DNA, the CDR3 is TGTGCCAGCAGGACTAGCGGAGGCCAAGAGACCCAGTACTTC. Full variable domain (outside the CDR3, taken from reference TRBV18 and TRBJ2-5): NAGVMQNPRHLVRRRGQEARLRCSPMKGHSHVYWYRQLPEEGLKFMVYLQKENIIDESGMPKERFSAEFPKEGPSILRIQQVVRGDSAAYFCASRTSGGQETQYFGPGTRLLVL.

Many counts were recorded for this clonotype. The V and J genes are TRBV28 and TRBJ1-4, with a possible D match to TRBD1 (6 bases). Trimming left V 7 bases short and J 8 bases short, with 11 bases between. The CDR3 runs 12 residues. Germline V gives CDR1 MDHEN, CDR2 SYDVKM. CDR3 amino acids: CASMGAREKLFF. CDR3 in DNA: TGTGCCAGCATGGGGGCAAGGGAAAAACTGTTTTTT.

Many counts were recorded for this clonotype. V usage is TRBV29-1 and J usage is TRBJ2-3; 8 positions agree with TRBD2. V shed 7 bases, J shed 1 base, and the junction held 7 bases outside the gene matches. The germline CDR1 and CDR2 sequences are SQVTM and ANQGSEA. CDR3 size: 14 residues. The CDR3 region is CSGRTGGGTDTQYF. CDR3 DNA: TGCAGCGGACGGACGGGGGGGGGCACAGATACGCAGTATTTT.

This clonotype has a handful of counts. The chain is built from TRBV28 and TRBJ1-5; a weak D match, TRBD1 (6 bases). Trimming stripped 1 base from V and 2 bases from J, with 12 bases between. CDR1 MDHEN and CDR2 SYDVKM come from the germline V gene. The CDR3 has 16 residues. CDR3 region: CASSLSRGQGNQPQHF. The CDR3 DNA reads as TGTGCCAGCAGTTTATCCAGGGGTCAGGGCAATCAGCCCCAGCATTTT.

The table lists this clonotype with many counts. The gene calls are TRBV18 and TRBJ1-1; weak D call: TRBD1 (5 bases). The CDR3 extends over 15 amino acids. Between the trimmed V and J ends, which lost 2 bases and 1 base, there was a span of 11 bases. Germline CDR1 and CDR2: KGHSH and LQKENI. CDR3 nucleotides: TGTGCCAGCTCACCATGGGGGAAATCGAACACTGAAGCTTTCTTT. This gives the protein CASSPWGKSNTEAFF.

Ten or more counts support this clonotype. CDR3 sequence (DNA): TGTGCTAGTGGTCGGACAGCTGGAAACACCATATATTTT. Its protein is CASGRTAGNTIYF. The chain is built from TRBV12-5 and TRBJ1-3; D possibly corresponds to TRBD1 (6 bases). Trimming took 5 bases from V and 2 from J, leaving 7 bases between them. Per germline, CDR1 LGHNT and CDR2 FRNRAP. The CDR3 has 13 residues.

The CDR3 spells CSAIHGYTF. CDR3 in DNA: TGCAGTGCTATTCATGGCTACACCTTC. The V call is TRBV20-1, the J call TRBJ1-2; D is uncertain. Germline CDR1 and CDR2: DFQATT and SNEGSKA (reference sequence). The CDR3 has 9 amino acids. V lost 4 bases and J lost 6, with 3 bases in between.

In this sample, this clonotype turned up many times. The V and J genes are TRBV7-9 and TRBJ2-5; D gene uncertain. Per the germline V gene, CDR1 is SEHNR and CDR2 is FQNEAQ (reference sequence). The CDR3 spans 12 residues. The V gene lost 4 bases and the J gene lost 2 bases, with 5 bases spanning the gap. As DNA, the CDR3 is TGTGCCAGCAGCTCAATTCAAGAGACCCAGTACTTC. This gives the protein CASSSIQETQYF.

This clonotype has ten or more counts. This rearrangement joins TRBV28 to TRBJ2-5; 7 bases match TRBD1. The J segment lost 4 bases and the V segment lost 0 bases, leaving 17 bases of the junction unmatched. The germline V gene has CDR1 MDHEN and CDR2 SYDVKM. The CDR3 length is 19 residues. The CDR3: CASSLWVIGVRGQRETQYF. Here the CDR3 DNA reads TGTGCCAGCAGTTTATGGGTCATTGGGGTAAGGGGGCAGAGAGAGACCCAGTACTTC.

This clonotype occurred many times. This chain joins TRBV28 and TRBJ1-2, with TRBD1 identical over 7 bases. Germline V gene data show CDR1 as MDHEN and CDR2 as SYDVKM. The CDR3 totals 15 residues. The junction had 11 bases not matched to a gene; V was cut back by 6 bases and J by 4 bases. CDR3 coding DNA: TGTGCCAGCAGCGGAGCGGGACAGAGACCCTATGGCTACACCTTC. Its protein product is CASSGAGQRPYGYTF.

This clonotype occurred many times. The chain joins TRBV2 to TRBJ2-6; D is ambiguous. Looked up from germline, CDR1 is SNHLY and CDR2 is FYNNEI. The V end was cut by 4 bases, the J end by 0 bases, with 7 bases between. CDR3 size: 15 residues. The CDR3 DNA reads TGTGCCAGCAGTGTCACGGTCTCTGGGGCCAACGTCCTGACTTTC. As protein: CASSVTVSGANVLTF.

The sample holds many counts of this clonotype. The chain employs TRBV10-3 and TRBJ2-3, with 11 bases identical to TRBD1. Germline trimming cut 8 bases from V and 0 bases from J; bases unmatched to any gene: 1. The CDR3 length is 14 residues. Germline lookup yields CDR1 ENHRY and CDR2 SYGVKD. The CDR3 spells CAIGQGASTDTQYF. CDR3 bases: TGTGCCATCGGACAGGGGGCTAGCACAGATACGCAGTATTTT.

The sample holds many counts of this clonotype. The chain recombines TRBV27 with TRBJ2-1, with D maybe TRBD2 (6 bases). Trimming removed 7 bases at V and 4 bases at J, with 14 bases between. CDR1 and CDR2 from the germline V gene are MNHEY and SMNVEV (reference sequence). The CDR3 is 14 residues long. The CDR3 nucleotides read TGTGCCAGCACCCGGACGGGAGAATACAATGAGCAGTTCTTC. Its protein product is CASTRTGEYNEQFF.

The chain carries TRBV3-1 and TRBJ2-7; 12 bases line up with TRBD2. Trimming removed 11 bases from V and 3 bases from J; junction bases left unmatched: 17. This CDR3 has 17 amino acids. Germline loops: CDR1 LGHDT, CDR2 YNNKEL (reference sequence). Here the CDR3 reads CACCRKIGLAGFYEQYF. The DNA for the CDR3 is TGTGCCTGCTGCCGCAAAATCGGACTAGCGGGGTTCTACGAGCAGTACTTC.

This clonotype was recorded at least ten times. Here the CDR3 DNA reads TGCGCCAGCAGCGATAACAGCATTAACACTGAAGCTTTCTTT. It yields the protein CASSDNSINTEAFF. The V call is TRBV5-1, the J call TRBJ1-1; D is undetermined. Between the trimmed V and J ends, which lost 4 bases and 2 bases, there was a span of 12 bases. There are 14 residues in the CDR3. Germline values: CDR1 SGHRS, CDR2 YFSETQ.

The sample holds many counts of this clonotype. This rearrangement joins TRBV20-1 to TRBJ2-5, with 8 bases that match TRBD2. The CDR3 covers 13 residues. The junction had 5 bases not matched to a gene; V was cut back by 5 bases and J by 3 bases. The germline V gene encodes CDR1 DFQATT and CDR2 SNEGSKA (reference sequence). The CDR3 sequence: CSALKAGEETQYF. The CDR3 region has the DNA TGCAGTGCTTTAAAAGCGGGGGAAGAGACCCAGTACTTC.